This T cell receptor beta chain was retrieved from a study of Ad26.COV2.S vaccination and SARS-CoV-2 variants. The treatment is: some 20 received Ad26.COV2.S at low or high dose, single or two shots; roughly five received placebo; per-sample allocation not given. Collection of samples fell on day 63 after the first vaccine or placebo injection. Generated by immunoSEQ multiplex PCR, the TCRdb table keeps only in-frame clones and is missing some. Of roughly 390,000 clones in the sample, about 88% were seen once. From germline, CDR1 is SEHNR and CDR2 FQNEAQ (reference sequence). V gave up 5 bases and J gave up 0 bases, with 8 bases separating them. This CDR3 has 15 amino acids.

The specimen comprised peripheral blood, sampled in a trial of Ad26.COV2.S vaccine versus placebo. The gene calls are TRBV7-9 and TRBJ1-6; D remains ambiguous. This clonotype originated in a person aged 18-65 years who received the Ad26.COV2.S COVID-19 vaccine or a placebo. DNA of the CDR3: TGTGCCAGCAGCCCGGTTAGCTCCTATAATTCACCCCTCCACTTT. Its translation is CASSPVSSYNSPLHF.